These 13 T cell receptor beta chains were all obtained from the same sample, sequenced in a study of shared clonotypes between healthy human individuals. Using immunoSEQ multiplex PCR, the repertoire was profiled, and TCRdb retains in-frame clones only, with some absent. Counted here are about 2.4 million clones, roughly 93% occurring once; the ten biggest clones make up approximately 0.36%. The specimen was naive CD4+ T cells from PBMCs. Subset described: CD45RA+ positively selected. The receptors were sampled from a man aged 18 to 29 in good health. Some clones in this sample may be carry-over from other donors' samples.

On this clone: Distinct nucleotide sequences in the sample also encode this CDR3. This rearrangement joins TRBV5-1 to TRBJ2-7, with D possibly TRBD2 on 5 matching bases. The germline gives CDR1 SGHRS, CDR2 YFSETQ. V was pared by 1 base and J by 2 bases, with 7 bases between. The CDR3 has 13 residues. CDR3 nucleotides: TGCGCCAGCAGCTTGACCGGGACCTACGAGCAGTACTTC. It specifies CASSLTGTYEQYF.

The chain couples TRBV7-9 to TRBJ1-4; TRBD1 matches at 9 bases. Germline V lookup: CDR1 SEHNR, CDR2 FQNEAQ (reference sequence). After removal of 0 bases from V and 3 bases from J, the junction contained 2 bases not matched to a gene. The CDR3 totals 16 residues. CDR3 amino acids: CASSLAGQGANEKLFF. CDR3 bases: TGTGCCAGCAGCTTAGCGGGACAGGGTGCTAATGAAAAACTGTTTTTT.

The rearrangement joins TRBV29-1 to TRBJ1-2, with TRBD1 matching 7 bases. From germline, CDR1 is SQVTM and CDR2 ANQGSEA. The CDR3 length is 14 residues. J lost 2 bases, V lost 5 bases, and 8 bases had no gene match. CDR3 nucleotide sequence: TGCAGCGTTCCCAGGACAGGCTCCAACTATGGCTACACCTTC. Its protein product is CSVPRTGSNYGYTF.

As to this clone: The same CDR3 can be traced to other DNA sequences in this sample. The J gene is TRBJ2-7, the V gene TRBV20-1, with D hard to call. Germline V gene lookup returns CDR1 DFQATT and CDR2 SNEGSKA (reference sequence). V was pared by 4 bases and J by 2 bases, with 6 bases between. The CDR3 is made up of 11 amino acids. The CDR3 sequence is CSATNPYEQYF. In DNA form, the CDR3 reads TGCAGTGCTACCAATCCCTACGAGCAGTACTTC.

Details on this clone: Other DNA sequences in the sample encode the same CDR3. The chain employs TRBV18 and TRBJ1-1; the D is unclear. V was pared by 6 bases and J by 3 bases, with 11 bases between. This CDR3 region has 13 residues. Looked up from germline, CDR1 is KGHSH and CDR2 is LQKENI. The CDR3 DNA sequence: TGTGCCAGCTCCCCGATTCTAGACACTGAAGCTTTCTTT. Translation gives CASSPILDTEAFF.

The chain employs TRBV4-1 and TRBJ2-2; D is undetermined. V was shortened by 1 base and J by 6 bases, with 12 bases between the two germline ends. Germline CDR1 is MGHRA and CDR2 is YSYEKL. The CDR3 length is 15 residues. CDR3 in amino acids: CASSQGATVAGELFF. For the CDR3, the DNA is TGCGCCAGCAGCCAAGGCGCAACAGTAGCCGGGGAGCTGTTTTTT.

The chain is built from TRBV4-1 and TRBJ2-1; tentatively, D is TRBD1 (5 bases). Germline CDR1 is MGHRA and CDR2 is YSYEKL. CDR3 length: 13 residues. Trimming removed 0 bases from V and 9 bases from J, with 9 bases in between. The CDR3 DNA reads TGCGCCAGCAGCCAAGAATGGGGCGGTGAGCAGTTCTTC. Translated: CASSQEWGGEQFF.

CDR3 DNA: TGTGCCACCAGCAGAGAGCTAGCGGGGAACTCCTACGAGCAGTACTTC. Translating gives CATSRELAGNSYEQYF. The V gene is TRBV15, the J gene TRBJ2-7; 9 bases fit TRBD2. The junction had 3 bases not matched to a gene; V was cut back by 0 bases and J by 0 bases. Germline V CDR1 and CDR2: LNHNV, YYDKDF (reference sequence). CDR3 length: 16 residues.

CDR3: CASSVQVRALNSPLHF. CDR3 coding DNA: TGTGCCAGCAGCGTGCAGGTCAGGGCACTTAATTCACCCCTCCACTTT. The chain employs TRBV9 and TRBJ1-6; a weak D match, TRBD1 (5 bases). The CDR3 covers 16 residues. CDR1 SGDLS and CDR2 YYNGEE come from the germline V gene. The V end lost 2 bases, the J end lost 6 bases, and 15 bases lay between the germline ends.

J is TRBJ2-7 and V is TRBV7-2; 10 positions agree with TRBD2. CDR1 and CDR2 (germline): SGHTA, FQGNSA. The CDR3 contains 16 residues. Trimming took 0 bases from V and 4 from J; bases not matched to a gene: 6. CDR3 nucleotide sequence: TGTGCCAGCAGCTTAGCGCCCCGGACTAGCGGTTACGAGCAGTACTTC. Its translation: CASSLAPRTSGYEQYF.

The chain couples TRBV5-8 to TRBJ2-1, with 8 positions matching TRBD1. Germline-derived CDR1 and CDR2 are SGHTS and YDEGEE. The V segment lost 3 bases and the J segment 5 bases; nucleotides outside the gene matches: 10. CDR3 size: 16 residues. In DNA, the CDR3 is TGTGCCAGCAGCTCGGGGGACAGGCAGGTTCACAATGAGCAGTTCTTC. This encodes CASSSGDRQVHNEQFF.

Worth noting for this clone: The same CDR3 is also encoded by other DNA sequences in this sample. The chain carries TRBV18 and TRBJ1-2; D not resolved. Trimming removed 6 bases at V and 2 bases at J, with 10 bases between. Germline V gene data show CDR1 as KGHSH and CDR2 as LQKENI. The CDR3 has 13 residues. CDR3 sequence: CASSPGPNYGYTF. In DNA, the CDR3 is TGTGCCAGCTCGCCCGGGCCAAACTATGGCTACACCTTC.

CDR3 sequence (DNA): TGTGCCAGCAGCTCCCACGGGACTAGCGGGACCGGTGAGCAGTTCTTC. Translated: CASSSHGTSGTGEQFF. The chain links TRBV7-3 to TRBJ2-1, with 13 bases aligning to TRBD2. The CDR3 contains 16 residues. Looked up from germline, CDR1 is SGHTA and CDR2 is FQGTGA. The ends lost 4 bases at V and 9 bases at J; junction bases unmatched: 9.